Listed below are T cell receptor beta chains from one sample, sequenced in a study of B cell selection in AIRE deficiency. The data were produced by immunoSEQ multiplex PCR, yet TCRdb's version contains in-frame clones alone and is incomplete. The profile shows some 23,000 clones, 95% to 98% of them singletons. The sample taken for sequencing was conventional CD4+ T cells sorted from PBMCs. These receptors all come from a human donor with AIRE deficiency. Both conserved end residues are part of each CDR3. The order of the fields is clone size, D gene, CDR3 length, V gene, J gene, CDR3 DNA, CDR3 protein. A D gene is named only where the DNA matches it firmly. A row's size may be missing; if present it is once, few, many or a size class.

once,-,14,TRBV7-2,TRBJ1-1,TGTGCCAGCAGCTTAAGGCAAAGGAACACTGAAGCTTTCTTT,CASSLRQRNTEAFF
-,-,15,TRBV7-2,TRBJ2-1,TGTGCCAGCACCCTAACCGGGGATTCCTACAATGAGCAGTTCTTC,CASTLTGDSYNEQFF
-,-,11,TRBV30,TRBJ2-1,TGTGCCTGGAGTGTACGGTATGAGCAGTTCTTC,CAWSVRYEQFF
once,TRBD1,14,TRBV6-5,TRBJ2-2,TGTGCCAGCAGACAGGGGGTTCAGACCGGGGAGCTGTTTTTT,CASRQGVQTGELFF
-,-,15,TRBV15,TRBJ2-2,TGTGCCACCAGCAGAGTCGTCCGAGGCACCGGGGAGCTGTTTTTT,CATSRVVRGTGELFF
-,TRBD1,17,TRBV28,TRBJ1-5,TGTGCCAGCAGTCCCCCGGGACAGGGGGCGAGGAATCAGCCCCAGCATTTT,CASSPPGQGARNQPQHF
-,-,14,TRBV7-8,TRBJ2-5,TGTGCCAGCAGCATAAGACTAGTCGGAGAGACCCAGTACTTC,CASSIRLVGETQYF
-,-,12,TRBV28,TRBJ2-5,TGTGCCAGCAGTTTTAACGGGGAGACCCAGTACTTC,CASSFNGETQYF
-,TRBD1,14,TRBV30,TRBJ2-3,TGTGCCTGTACCGGGACAGGGGGCACAGATACGCAGTATTTT,CACTGTGGTDTQYF
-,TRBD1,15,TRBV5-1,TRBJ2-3,TGCGCCAGCAGCTTGATGCAGGGGGACGCAGATACGCAGTATTTT,CASSLMQGDADTQYF
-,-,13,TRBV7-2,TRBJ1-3,TGTGCCAGCAGCTTGGGGCGGGAAAACACCATATATTTT,CASSLGRENTIYF
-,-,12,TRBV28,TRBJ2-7,TGTGCCAGCAGCCCAACAGATTACGAGCAGTACTTC,CASSPTDYEQYF
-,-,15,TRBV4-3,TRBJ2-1,TGCGCCAGCAGCCAAGTTCCGGGAGCCTACAATGAGCAGTTCTTC,CASSQVPGAYNEQFF
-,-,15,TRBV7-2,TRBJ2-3,TGTGCCAGCAGCTTAGCTGGGCGCTCCACAGATACGCAGTATTTT,CASSLAGRSTDTQYF
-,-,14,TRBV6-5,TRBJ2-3,TGTGCCAGCAGCCGGCAAGGGTTCACAGATACGCAGTATTTT,CASSRQGFTDTQYF